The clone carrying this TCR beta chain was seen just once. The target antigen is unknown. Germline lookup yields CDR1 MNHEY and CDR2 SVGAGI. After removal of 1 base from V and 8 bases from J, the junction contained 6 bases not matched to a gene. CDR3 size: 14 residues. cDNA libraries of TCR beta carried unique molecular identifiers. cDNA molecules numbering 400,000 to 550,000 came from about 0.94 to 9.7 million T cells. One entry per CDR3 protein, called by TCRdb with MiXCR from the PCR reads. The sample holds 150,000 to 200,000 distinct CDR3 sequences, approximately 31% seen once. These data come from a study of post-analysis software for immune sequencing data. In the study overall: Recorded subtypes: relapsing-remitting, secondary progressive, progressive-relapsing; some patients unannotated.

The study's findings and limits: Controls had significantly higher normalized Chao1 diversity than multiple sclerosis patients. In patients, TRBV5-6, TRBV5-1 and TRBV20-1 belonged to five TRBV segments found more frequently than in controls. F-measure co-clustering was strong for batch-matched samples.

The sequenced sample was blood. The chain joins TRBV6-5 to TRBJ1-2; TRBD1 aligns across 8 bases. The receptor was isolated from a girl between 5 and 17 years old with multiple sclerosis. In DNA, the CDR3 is TGTGCCAGCAGTTACTGGCGCACAGGGGGAGGCTACACCTTC. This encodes CASSYWRTGGGYTF.